A single sample gave rise to the 21 T cell receptor beta chains below, sequenced in a study of shared clonotypes between healthy human individuals (dated by TCRdb to 2018 to 2021). Receptors were amplified or captured by the immunoSEQ multiplex PCR assay. TCRdb took this table from immuneACCESS and kept in-frame rearrangements with V and J called. Such tables lack part of the clones; where checked against another copy, unresolved V genes explain under half of the gap, and the rest is unexplained. The sample data list roughly 2.2 million clones, and roughly 93% of these were observed just once. In total, the top ten clones hold about 0.37% of the sample. Sequencing was performed on naive CD4+ T cells from PBMCs. The cell subset or site label of this sample denotes: CD45RA+ positively selected. Receptors originate from a man between 18 and 35 years old in good health. Some clones in this sample may be carry-over from other donors' samples.

The J gene is TRBJ2-1, the V gene TRBV18, with D unresolved. Germline loops: CDR1 KGHSH, CDR2 LQKENI. The CDR3 has 14 residues. V was clipped by 1 base and J by 0 bases, with 4 bases between them. The CDR3: CASSPRDSYNEQFF. The CDR3 bases are TGTGCCAGCTCACCACGGGACTCCTACAATGAGCAGTTCTTC.

The chain couples TRBV4-1 to TRBJ2-2; no clear D gene. V was clipped by 4 bases and J by 4 bases, with 16 bases between them. The CDR3 runs to 16 residues. The germline V gene encodes CDR1 MGHRA and CDR2 YSYEKL. The CDR3 sequence: CASSPRGMVGTGELFF. The DNA of the CDR3 is TGCGCCAGCAGCCCTAGAGGTATGGTCGGCACCGGGGAGCTGTTTTTT.

Comment on this clone: Distinct nucleotide sequences in the sample also encode this CDR3. The chain links TRBV5-1 to TRBJ2-2; 10 nucleotides align to TRBD2. Germline CDR1 SGHRS, CDR2 YFSETQ. The V and J ends lost 2 bases and 1 base, in that order; junction bases with no gene match: 5. The CDR3 is made up of 17 amino acids. CDR3 in amino acids: CASSLPGLALNTGELFF. CDR3 DNA: TGCGCCAGCAGCTTACCGGGACTAGCGCTGAACACCGGGGAGCTGTTTTTT.

The chain uses TRBV7-9 and TRBJ2-5; 9 bases map to TRBD1. The CDR3 is 16 amino acids. Germline-derived CDR1 and CDR2 are SEHNR and FQNEAQ (reference sequence). V trimming: 1 base; J trimming: 3 bases; junction bases outside the gene matches: 6. CDR3 nucleotides: TGTGCCAGCAGCTTAGAAATGGGACAGGGTGAAGAGACCCAGTACTTC. It translates to CASSLEMGQGEETQYF.

This chain links TRBV6-5 with TRBJ2-1; unclear D gene. Germline loops: CDR1 MNHEY, CDR2 SVGAGI. V lost 6 bases and J lost 4, with 10 bases in between. The CDR3 contains 13 residues. CDR3 nucleotide sequence: TGTGCCAGCAGGGCCCCAGGTTACAATGAGCAGTTCTTC. This encodes CASRAPGYNEQFF.

DNA of the CDR3: TGTGCCAGCAGCCCTAGCGGGACCTCCTACGAGCAGTACTTC. It encodes CASSPSGTSYEQYF. V is TRBV9 and J is TRBJ2-7; 9 nucleotides line up with TRBD2. Germline V gene data show CDR1 as SGDLS and CDR2 as YYNGEE. The CDR3 extends over 14 amino acids. Germline trimming cut 4 bases from V and 0 bases from J; bases unmatched to any gene: 2.

The chain joins TRBV5-4 to TRBJ2-7; 9 bases line up with TRBD2. There are 16 residues in the CDR3. From germline, CDR1 is SGHNT and CDR2 YYREEE (reference sequence). With 3 bases clipped from V and 5 bases from J, the junction kept 12 bases outside the gene matches. The CDR3 loop is CASSSAKSGRLDEQYF. The DNA for the CDR3 is TGTGCCAGCAGCTCAGCGAAAAGCGGGAGGCTTGACGAGCAGTACTTC.

The rearrangement joins TRBV6-5 to TRBJ1-3, with 7 bases identical to TRBD1. CDR1 MNHEY and CDR2 SVGAGI come from the germline V gene. The CDR3 runs to 15 residues. Unmatched junction bases numbered 8, after V lost 6 bases and J lost 3 bases. In DNA form, the CDR3 reads TGTGCCAGCAGATACCGGACAGGATTTGGAAACACCATATATTTT. Translating it yields CASRYRTGFGNTIYF.

Comments on this clone: In the same sample, other DNA sequences code for this CDR3. The chain joins TRBV18 to TRBJ1-5, with D hard to call. The V gene lost 2 bases and the J gene lost 7 bases, with 9 bases spanning the gap. Germline assignment: CDR1 KGHSH and CDR2 LQKENI. The CDR3 covers 13 residues. The CDR3 DNA follows: TGTGCCAGCTCACCATCTTTAGACCAGCCCCAGCATTTT. Its protein product is CASSPSLDQPQHF.

The chain is built from TRBV5-5 and TRBJ1-1, with 9 bases lining up with TRBD1. Germline-derived CDR1 and CDR2 are SGHKS and YYEKEE (reference sequence). Germline trimming cut 5 bases from V and 5 bases from J; bases unmatched to any gene: 10. This CDR3 contains 15 residues. Written as DNA, the CDR3 is TGTGCCAGCAGTTGGCCGGGACAGGGTCGGACTGAAGCTTTCTTT. It translates to CASSWPGQGRTEAFF.

This clone was seen a single time. The J gene is TRBJ2-4, the V gene TRBV13; 12 nucleotides agree with TRBD2. CDR3 length: 21 residues. After removal of 3 bases from V and 0 bases from J, the junction contained 15 bases not matched to a gene. The germline gives CDR1 PRHDT, CDR2 FYEKMQ (reference sequence). CDR3 residues: CASSFSSASGRGVGAKNIQYF. The DNA for the CDR3 is TGTGCCAGCAGCTTCTCCTCGGCTAGCGGGAGGGGTGTGGGAGCCAAAAACATTCAGTACTTC. The variable domain in full, with the rest retrieved from reference TRBV13 and TRBJ2-4, is AAGVIQSPRHLIKEKRETATLKCYPIPRHDTVYWYQQGPGQDPQFLISFYEKMQSDKGSIPDRFSAQQFSDYHSELNMSSLELGDSALYFCASSFSSASGRGVGAKNIQYFGAGTRLSVL.

The chain links TRBV27 to TRBJ2-1; 9 bases are shared with TRBD2. Germline CDR1 reads MNHEY; CDR2 reads SMNVEV (reference sequence). The CDR3 spans 15 residues. The V gene end was trimmed by 5 bases and the J gene end by 6 bases; junction bases not matched to a gene: 8. CDR3 amino acids: CASSLGGRAGNEQFF. The CDR3 coding sequence is TGTGCCAGCAGTCTGGGCGGGAGGGCCGGCAATGAGCAGTTCTTC.

The rearrangement links TRBV9 to TRBJ1-1; D is possibly TRBD1 (5 bases). The germline gives CDR1 SGDLS, CDR2 YYNGEE. V was trimmed by 0 bases and J by 4 bases, leaving 10 bases between them. This CDR3 region has 14 residues. The CDR3 region is CASSVGGALTEAFF. CDR3 nucleotide sequence: TGTGCCAGCAGCGTAGGCGGGGCACTCACTGAAGCTTTCTTT.

The V and J genes are TRBV9 and TRBJ2-1, with TRBD1 as a possible D gene (7 bases). Germline CDR1 SGDLS, CDR2 YYNGEE. The CDR3 length is 15 residues. Between the trimmed V and J ends, which lost 6 bases and 5 bases, there was a span of 18 bases. The CDR3 loop reads CASTRGVSRDNEQFF. The CDR3 coding sequence is TGTGCCAGCACCAGGGGGGTTTCGAGGGACAATGAGCAGTTCTTC.

This clone was detected once. The rearrangement links TRBV27 to TRBJ1-3; D may be TRBD1 (5 bases). This CDR3 spans 13 amino acids. Trimming pared 7 bases from V and 0 bases from J, leaving 7 bases between. The germline V gene has CDR1 MNHEY and CDR2 SMNVEV (reference sequence). CDR3 coding DNA: TGTGCCAGCAAGAGGGGCTCTGGAAACACCATATATTTT. Translation: CASKRGSGNTIYF.

V usage is TRBV25-1 and J usage is TRBJ1-6, with a weak D call TRBD1 (5 bases). Germline CDR1 is MGHDK and CDR2 is SYGVNS. The CDR3 loop spans 14 amino acids. V was cut by 5 bases and J by 6 bases, with 11 bases left in between. CDR3 sequence: CASSRQGPNSPLHF. Written as DNA, the CDR3 is TGTGCCAGCAGTAGGCAGGGCCCTAATTCACCCCTCCACTTT.

This clone was recorded once. The chain employs TRBV6-1 and TRBJ2-7, with 12 positions matching TRBD2. CDR3 size: 20 residues. Per germline, CDR1 MNHNS and CDR2 SASEGT. V dropped 0 bases and J dropped 2; count of bases not matched to a gene: 14. For the CDR3, the DNA is TGTGCCAGCAGTGAAGCGCTCCTAGCGGGAGGGGCTGAGCATCCCTACGAGCAGTACTTC. Protein sequence: CASSEALLAGGAEHPYEQYF.

The chain joins TRBV28 to TRBJ1-4; unclear D gene. The CDR3 consists of 17 residues. Deletions cut 4 bases from V and 2 bases from J, with 17 bases between. Germline-derived CDR1 and CDR2 are MDHEN and SYDVKM. As DNA, the CDR3 is TGTGCCAGCAGTTCCCTCTTCCGTCCCCCCACTAATGAAAAACTGTTTTTT. Protein: CASSSLFRPPTNEKLFF.

The rearrangement links TRBV5-1 to TRBJ2-2; TRBD1 or TRBD2 may be the D gene (5 bases each). Per the germline V gene, CDR1 is SGHRS and CDR2 is YFSETQ. CDR3 length: 15 amino acids. With 3 bases removed from V and 5 bases from J, the gap between germline ends came to 14 bases. As DNA, the CDR3 is TGCGCCAGCAGCTCGGATACCTGGGGGACCGGGGAGCTGTTTTTT. Translation: CASSSDTWGTGELFF. Full variable domain (missing parts from reference TRBV5-1 and TRBJ2-2): KAGVTQTPRYLIKTRGQQVTLSCSPISGHRSVSWYQQTPGQGLQFLFEYFSETQRNKGNFPGRFSGRQFSNSRSEMNVSTLELGDSALYLCASSSDTWGTGELFFGEGSRLTVL.

The count of this clone is one. The rearrangement joins TRBV6-1 to TRBJ1-5, with D tentatively TRBD1 (5 bases). The CDR3 totals 15 residues. V lost 2 bases, J lost 0 bases, and 8 bases lay in between. Germline V CDR1 and CDR2: MNHNS, SASEGT. DNA of the CDR3: TGTGCCAGCAGTGAACTGGGGGATAGCAATCAGCCCCAGCATTTT. It codes for CASSELGDSNQPQHF.

This clone occurred a few times. The sample carries other DNA sequences with the same CDR3. As DNA, the CDR3 is TGTGCCAGCAGCCCCGACGGAACCTATGGCTACACCTTC. This sequence encodes CASSPDGTYGYTF. This chain links TRBV6-5 with TRBJ1-2; unclear D gene. V lost 6 bases to trimming and J lost 4 bases, with 12 bases between them. Germline-derived CDR1 and CDR2 are MNHEY and SVGAGI. The CDR3 totals 13 residues.